Sequencing of this T cell receptor beta chain was carried out in a study of blood T cell dynamics during melanoma immunotherapy. Study at large: Metastatic melanoma patients received first-line pembrolizumab or nivolumab plus ipilimumab. Study results and caveats: Whether repertoire-driving clones were melanoma-specific could not be determined.

Time point reported: pre-treatment baseline. Samples come from before therapy and from week 3 after the first blockade cycle. Response was assessed by RECIST 1.1 at 12 weeks, except a couple of rapid progressors. Sequenced by immunoSEQ multiplex PCR; TCRdb stores in-frame clones only, minus some. The top ten clones hold approximately 9.4% of a sample with more than 10,000 clones, about four fifths of them seen once. A single count supports this clone. Antigen unknown. Germline V gene lookup returns CDR1 SQVTM and CDR2 ANQGSEA. The CDR3 is made up of 12 amino acids. The sample was blood, taken from a patient treated with checkpoint blockade. The chain couples TRBV29-1 to TRBJ2-3; the D call may be TRBD1 or TRBD2 (7 bases each). The TCR comes from a human donor with melanoma. DNA of the CDR3: TGCACAACTCAGGGGGGGACAGATACGCAGTATTTT. Protein product: CTTQGGTDTQYF.